This is a list of T cell receptor beta chains from one sample in a study of human T cells and chemical hapten exposure. TCRdb recomputed calls from the RACE reads with MiXCR, one row per CDR3 protein. The sample shows roughly 380,000 distinct CDR3 sequences, 4.5% to 6% of them seen only once. Sequenced material: whole blood, taken in connection with sensitization to the hapten diphenylcyclopropenone (DPC). These receptors were taken from a woman in her forties or fifties with alopecia areata. Some clones in this sample may be carry-over from other donors' samples. CDR3s include the opening cysteine and the closing phenylalanine or tryptophan. A D gene is named only where the DNA matches it firmly. A row's size may be missing; if present it is once, few, many or a size class.

j_call d_call clone_size v_call cdr3_aa cdr3_nt
TRBJ2-1 TRBD1 . TRBV28 CASIEQGGWRSSYNEQFF TGTGCCAGCATAGAACAGGGGGGTTGGCGGAGCTCCTACAATGAGCAGTTCTTC
TRBJ1-2 . many TRBV28 CASMAGAHGYTF TGTGCCAGCATGGCGGGGGCGCATGGCTACACCTTC
TRBJ1-5 . many TRBV7-2 CASSSYWGGNQPQHF TGTGCCAGCAGCTCGTACTGGGGGGGCAATCAGCCCCAGCATTTT
TRBJ2-7 TRBD2 many TRBV5-1 CASSSGLAGYEQYF TGCGCCAGCAGCTCCGGACTAGCGGGCTACGAGCAGTACTTC
TRBJ1-1 . . TRBV29-1 CSGSRQNTEAFF TGCAGCGGCTCTCGGCAGAACACTGAAGCTTTCTTT
TRBJ2-1 . many TRBV4-3 CASSQDRLASMGNEQFF TGCGCCAGCAGCCAAGATCGGCTAGCGTCGATGGGCAATGAGCAGTTCTTC
TRBJ1-1 TRBD1 . TRBV20-1 CSAPARDRDTEAFF TGCAGTGCTCCAGCCCGGGACAGGGACACTGAAGCTTTCTTT
TRBJ1-1 . . TRBV4-2 CASSQGVEGTEPFF TGTGCCAGCAGCCAAGGGGTCGAAGGGACTGAACCTTTCTTT
TRBJ1-6 . few TRBV7-9 CASSSLHGAGMGSPLHF TGTGCCAGCAGCTCTCTACACGGGGCCGGGATGGGATCACCCCTCCACTTT
TRBJ2-1 TRBD1 many TRBV14 CASSYATGRHEQFF TGTGCCAGCAGCTACGCGACAGGGCGCCATGAGCAGTTCTTC
TRBJ2-1 TRBD1 few TRBV5-4 CASSLGQGKDNEQFF TGTGCCAGCAGCCTGGGACAGGGGAAGGACAATGAGCAGTTCTTC
TRBJ2-3 . many TRBV6-2/TRBV6-3 CASIQAGARDTQYF TGTGCCAGCATTCAGGCGGGGGCGAGAGATACGCAGTATTTT
TRBJ1-6 TRBD1 . TRBV13 CASSLNGRGNSPLHF TGTGCCAGCAGCTTAAACGGCAGGGGGAATTCACCCCTCCACTTT
TRBJ2-7 TRBD2 many TRBV28 CASSLGRGFIYEQYF TGTGCCAGCAGTTTAGGGCGGGGGTTCATCTACGAGCAGTACTTC
TRBJ1-2 TRBD1 many TRBV6-5 CASSPRGSIYGYTF TGTGCCAGCAGTCCCAGGGGGTCCATCTATGGCTACACCTTC
TRBJ2-3 . many TRBV20-1 CSAKLVFTDTQYF TGCAGTGCCAAACTTGTGTTCACAGATACGCAGTATTTT
TRBJ2-3 . few TRBV5-1 CASSEGPGGADTQYF TGCGCCAGCAGCGAGGGCCCGGGGGGCGCAGATACGCAGTATTTT
TRBJ2-7 TRBD2 many TRBV6-2/TRBV6-3 CATYQNARAGAQYF TGTGCCACCTACCAAAACGCCCGGGCGGGAGCGCAGTACTTC
TRBJ2-4 TRBD1 many TRBV4-3 CASSQETRGLAKNIQYF TGCGCCAGCAGCCAAGAAACCAGGGGGCTAGCCAAAAACATTCAGTACTTC
TRBJ2-3 . many TRBV6-6 CASSLGGGPDTQYF TGTGCCAGCAGTTTGGGGGGGGGGCCGGATACGCAGTATTTT
TRBJ1-2 . many TRBV12-5 CASGLPFYGGLEGYGYTF TGTGCTAGTGGTTTGCCCTTCTATGGAGGGCTCGAGGGCTATGGCTACACCTTC
TRBJ2-3 . few TRBV20-1 CSARYAQLGTDTQYF TGCAGTGCTAGGTACGCGCAACTGGGTACAGATACGCAGTATTTT
TRBJ1-1 . . TRBV9 CASSGGLPGTEAFF TGTGCCAGCAGCGGAGGACTCCCCGGCACTGAAGCTTTCTTT
TRBJ2-3 . many TRBV29-1 CSVGTTAGDTQYF TGCAGCGTTGGGACCACTGCCGGAGATACGCAGTATTTT
TRBJ1-5 TRBD1 . TRBV12-3/TRBV12-4 CASSETGVGNQPQHF TGTGCCAGCAGTGAGACAGGGGTTGGCAATCAGCCCCAGCATTTT
TRBJ2-7 TRBD2 many TRBV4-1 CASSHDSGASYEQYF TGCGCCAGCAGCCACGATAGCGGGGCCTCCTACGAGCAGTACTTC
TRBJ1-1 . . TRBV7-2 CASSLDAGTEAFF TGTGCCAGCAGCTTAGACGCGGGAACTGAAGCTTTCTTT
TRBJ1-4 . many TRBV20-1 CSAPEGTGFKKLFF TGCAGTGCGCCTGAGGGTACGGGATTCAAAAAACTGTTTTTT
TRBJ1-5 . few TRBV5-1 CASSQNTNQPQHF TGCGCCAGCTCACAGAACACCAATCAGCCCCAGCATTTT
TRBJ2-3 TRBD2 few TRBV7-8 CASSGGGWRDTDTQYF TGTGCCAGCAGTGGCGGGGGGTGGCGGGACACAGATACGCAGTATTTT
TRBJ1-2 . . TRBV5-1 CASSLDIDGYTF TGCGCCAGCAGCTTGGATATTGATGGCTACACCTTC
TRBJ2-7 TRBD2 many TRBV4-3 CASSQSSGRGGRNEQYF TGCGCCAGCAGCCAATCTAGCGGGAGGGGTGGAAGGAACGAGCAGTACTTC
TRBJ2-3 . many TRBV29-1 CSVEDQSGESTDTQYF TGCAGCGTTGAAGATCAATCGGGAGAAAGCACAGATACGCAGTATTTT
TRBJ1-1 . . TRBV7-9 CASSARGTEAFF TGTGCCAGCAGCGCCAGGGGTACTGAAGCTTTCTTT
TRBJ2-7 TRBD2 few TRBV4-3 CASSVGTSGNYEQYF TGCGCCAGCAGCGTAGGGACTAGCGGTAACTACGAGCAGTACTTC
TRBJ2-3 . many TRBV4-1 CASSLPASSVTDTQYF TGCGCCAGCAGCCTCCCGGCTAGCTCCGTCACAGATACGCAGTATTTT
TRBJ1-6 . few TRBV28 CASSPGMPSPLHF TGTGCCAGCAGTCCGGGGATGCCTTCACCCCTCCACTTT
TRBJ2-1 TRBD2 . TRBV29-1 CSVGASGANNEQFF TGCAGCGTTGGAGCTAGCGGGGCGAACAATGAGCAGTTCTTC
TRBJ2-1 . many TRBV10-3 CAISESMGEQFF TGTGCCATCAGTGAGTCGATGGGAGAGCAGTTCTTC
TRBJ1-3 . many TRBV20-1 CSARNRRNTIYF TGCAGTGCTAGGAACAGAAGAAACACCATATATTTT
TRBJ1-1 . . TRBV28 CASSLLDRVNTEAFF TGTGCCAGCAGTTTACTAGACAGAGTCAACACTGAAGCTTTCTTT
TRBJ2-1 . many TRBV20-1 CSANDGDYNEQFF TGCAGTGCAAATGACGGGGACTACAATGAGCAGTTCTTC
TRBJ2-3 . . TRBV12-3/TRBV12-4 CASSYGNRDTQYF TGTGCCAGCAGTTACGGCAACAGGGATACGCAGTATTTT
TRBJ1-1 . . TRBV21-1 CASSKGPTAPTINTEAFF TGTGCCAGCAGCAAAGGCCCGACGGCCCCAACCATTAACACTGAAGCTTTCTTT
TRBJ1-1 . many TRBV28 CASSFSLSEAFF TGTGCCAGCAGCTTTTCGCTGTCTGAAGCTTTCTTT
TRBJ2-3 TRBD2 few TRBV12-5 CAGGGVHSTDTQYF TGTGCTGGGGGAGGGGTTCATAGCACAGATACGCAGTATTTT
TRBJ1-2 . . TRBV5-4 CASSPGQNNYGYTF TGTGCCAGCAGCCCCGGACAGAATAACTATGGCTACACCTTC
TRBJ2-7 . few TRBV6-6 CASSYSLGPPYF TGTGCCAGCAGTTACTCACTAGGACCGCCATACTTC
TRBJ2-1 TRBD2 many TRBV7-9 CASSLGREFNNEQFF TGTGCCAGCAGCTTAGGGCGGGAGTTCAACAATGAGCAGTTCTTC
TRBJ1-2 . many TRBV5-1 CASSLEGPRTGGYTF TGCGCCAGCAGCTTGGAAGGGCCCAGGACGGGAGGCTACACCTTC
TRBJ1-1 . . TRBV3-1 CASSQTQGYTEAFF TGTGCCAGCAGCCAGACACAGGGTTACACTGAAGCTTTCTTT